The 16 T cell receptor beta chains presented below share a single source sample, sequenced in a study of shared clonotypes between healthy human individuals. Sequencing used immunoSEQ multiplex PCR; TCRdb keeps in-frame clones, though not all of them. The table shows approximately 2,300,000 clones, with around 93% occurring only once. Input material: naive CD4+ T cells from PBMCs. Subset described: CD45RA+ positively selected. The receptors here all came from a man aged 18 to 29 in good health. Some clones in this sample may be carry-over from other donors' samples.

The chain joins TRBV4-1 to TRBJ2-1; 10 positions agree with TRBD1. Germline V lookup: CDR1 MGHRA, CDR2 YSYEKL. CDR3 size: 16 residues. The trim removed 4 bases at V and 5 bases at J, leaving 8 bases unmatched. This chain's CDR3 is CASSLLYGQGDNEQFF. DNA for the CDR3: TGCGCCAGCAGCCTACTTTACGGACAGGGGGACAATGAGCAGTTCTTC.

The chain employs TRBV4-2 and TRBJ1-5; D remains ambiguous. V was cut by 0 bases and J by 3 bases, with 6 bases left in between. The CDR3 has 14 amino acids. Looked up from germline, CDR1 is LGHNA and CDR2 is YNFKEQ. CDR3 region: CASSQEGPNQPQHF. The CDR3 DNA reads TGTGCCAGCAGCCAAGAAGGTCCCAATCAGCCCCAGCATTTT.

The V and J genes are TRBV14 and TRBJ1-2; the D is unclear. The CDR3 runs 12 residues. Trimming pared 4 bases from V and 4 bases from J, leaving 7 bases between. Per the germline V gene, CDR1 is SGHDN and CDR2 is FVKESK. The CDR3 sequence is CASSPRGYGYTF. The CDR3 DNA reads as TGTGCCAGCAGCCCGCGGGGCTATGGCTACACCTTC. Complete variable domain (other parts from reference TRBV14 and TRBJ1-2): EAGVTQFPSHSVIEKGQTVTLRCDPISGHDNLYWYRRVMGKEIKFLLHFVKESKQDESGMPNNRFLAERTGGTYSTLKVQPAELEDSGVYFCASSPRGYGYTFGSGTRLTVV.

This chain joins TRBV5-1 and TRBJ2-4; D possibly corresponds to TRBD2 (5 bases). V lost 0 bases, J lost 0 bases, and 7 bases lay in between. CDR3 size: 15 residues. Germline CDR1 reads SGHRS; CDR2 reads YFSETQ. Here the CDR3 DNA reads TGCGCCAGCAGCTTGGCGGGATTAGCCAAAAACATTCAGTACTTC. This codes for CASSLAGLAKNIQYF. The whole variable domain, filled in from reference TRBV5-1 and TRBJ2-4, reads KAGVTQTPRYLIKTRGQQVTLSCSPISGHRSVSWYQQTPGQGLQFLFEYFSETQRNKGNFPGRFSGRQFSNSRSEMNVSTLELGDSALYLCASSLAGLAKNIQYFGAGTRLSVL.

The rearrangement uses TRBV5-1 and TRBJ1-1; D is undetermined. In germline, CDR1 is SGHRS, CDR2 YFSETQ. Trimming shortened V by 2 bases and J by 3 bases, and 11 bases separated the two germline ends. The CDR3 consists of 14 residues. CDR3 DNA: TGCGCCAGCAGCTTTTCCTCCGGCGACACTGAAGCTTTCTTT. Translation: CASSFSSGDTEAFF.

The genes are TRBV5-1 and TRBJ1-4; D remains ambiguous. CDR3 length: 14 residues. V lost 4 bases and J 3 bases, leaving 10 bases between the germline ends. CDR1 SGHRS and CDR2 YFSETQ come from the germline V gene. CDR3 coding DNA: TGCGCCAGCAGCACCCAAGGACCTAATGAAAAACTGTTTTTT. This translates into CASSTQGPNEKLFF.

The V and J genes are TRBV7-9 and TRBJ2-2; D is possibly TRBD1 (6 bases). V lost 6 bases, J lost 1 base, and 12 bases lay in between. CDR3 length: 15 residues. Germline lookup yields CDR1 SEHNR and CDR2 FQNEAQ (reference sequence). The CDR3 is CASRPPGQNTGELFF. CDR3 in DNA: TGTGCCAGCAGACCCCCGGGACAGAACACCGGGGAGCTGTTTTTT.

The chain links TRBV6-6 to TRBJ2-7; possible D gene TRBD1, 5 bases. The germline V gene has CDR1 MNHNY and CDR2 SVGAGI (reference sequence). Trimming took off 4 bases at V and 10 bases at J, with 11 bases between the two ends. The CDR3 has 11 amino acids. The CDR3 DNA sequence: TGTGCCAGCAGTTCACCAGGGATCCAGTACTTC. Translating gives CASSSPGIQYF.

The chain carries TRBV7-2 and TRBJ2-7; 9 bases fit TRBD1. Unmatched junction bases numbered 3, after V lost 4 bases and J lost 2 bases. Germline V gene lookup returns CDR1 SGHTA and CDR2 FQGNSA. The CDR3 sequence is 14 residues long. The CDR3 DNA follows: TGTGCCAGCAGCTCCCGGGACAGGGCCTACGAGCAGTACTTC. Amino acids: CASSSRDRAYEQYF.

Turning to this clone: Distinct nucleotide sequences in the sample also encode this CDR3. V and J are TRBV19 and TRBJ1-5, with TRBD1 as a possible D gene (5 bases). Per germline, CDR1 LNHDA and CDR2 SQIVND (reference sequence). The V and J ends lost 2 bases and 2 bases respectively, with 16 bases between them. This CDR3 has 17 amino acids. Here the CDR3 reads CASSIRGTGEGNQPQHF. CDR3 bases: TGTGCCAGTAGTATAAGGGGAACCGGGGAGGGCAATCAGCCCCAGCATTTT.

The chain combines TRBV6-6 with TRBJ1-2; no clear D gene. V lost 4 bases and J 6 bases, leaving 12 bases between the germline ends. The CDR3 contains 13 residues. Germline CDR1 reads MNHNY; CDR2 reads SVGAGI (reference sequence). The CDR3 sequence: CASSSTSLDGYTF. CDR3 coding DNA: TGTGCCAGCAGTTCGACCTCTTTGGATGGCTACACCTTC.

V usage is TRBV28 and J usage is TRBJ1-2; TRBD1 agrees at 7 bases. The CDR3 extends over 14 amino acids. V lost 5 bases to trimming and J lost 8 bases; unmatched junction nucleotides: 11. CDR1 is MDHEN, CDR2 SYDVKM, per germline. The CDR3 here is CASSPRTGAQGYTF. The CDR3 DNA reads TGTGCCAGCAGTCCCCGGACAGGAGCGCAGGGCTACACCTTC.

This chain connects TRBV19 to TRBJ2-2; TRBD2 agrees at 11 bases. J lost 6 bases, V lost 4 bases, and 4 bases had no gene match. The CDR3 spans 15 residues. Per germline, CDR1 LNHDA and CDR2 SQIVND (reference sequence). The CDR3 bases are TGTGCCAGTAGTACGGGGACTAGCGGCGCCGGGGAGCTGTTTTTT. This codes for CASSTGTSGAGELFF.

The genes are TRBV11-2 and TRBJ2-1; 7 bases fit TRBD1. The CDR3 consists of 14 residues. V trimming: 3 bases; J trimming: 8 bases; junction bases outside the gene matches: 7. Germline CDR1 SGHAT, CDR2 FQNNGV. DNA of the CDR3: TGTGCCAGCAGCTTCCCGAGGGGGCGGTATGAGCAGTTCTTC. Its translation: CASSFPRGRYEQFF.

This clone was picked up a small number of times. This chain connects TRBV18 to TRBJ1-1; D remains ambiguous. CDR1 and CDR2 from the germline V gene are KGHSH and LQKENI. The CDR3 spans 13 residues. The V end lost 2 bases, the J end lost 10 bases, and 14 bases lay between the germline ends. The CDR3 is CASSPAGDERAFF. The CDR3 nucleotides read TGTGCCAGCTCACCAGCCGGTGACGAAAGAGCTTTCTTT.

The chain couples TRBV7-6 to TRBJ2-7; 8 positions match TRBD1. CDR3 length equals 14 residues. After removal of 5 bases from V and 1 base from J, the junction contained 4 bases not matched to a gene. Germline CDR1 SGHVS, CDR2 FNYEAQ. The CDR3 region is CASSSRQGSYEQYF. The CDR3 coding sequence is TGTGCCAGCAGCAGCCGACAGGGGTCCTACGAGCAGTACTTC.